The entry below gives a single T cell receptor (beta chain) sequence along with its context. The antigen is not known. Germline assignment: CDR1 DFQATT and CDR2 SNEGSKA (reference sequence). V lost 3 bases, J lost 9 bases, and 7 bases stayed unmatched. CDR3 length: 12 amino acids. The authors made TCR cDNA by 5'RACE template switching, adding a universal primer site and UMIs. TCRdb redid the calling of the 5' RACE reads with MiXCR, one entry per CDR3 protein. The table has 250,000 or so distinct CDR3 sequences, 6.9% seen once. The data belong to a study of T cells after yellow fever vaccination. Study outcomes and limitations: Post-booster reappearance was seen for most primary-vaccination clones (roughly 96% CD4, roughly 91% CD8).

The gene calls are TRBV20-1 and TRBJ2-5, with 7 bases aligning to TRBD2. The starting material was CD4+ T cells sorted from PBMCs, obtained 15 days after the yellow fever booster vaccination. The receptor's source is a man aged 25-40 years who received the YFV17D yellow fever vaccine. The chain's CDR3 is CSASGRRQPQYF. The CDR3 DNA reads TGCAGTGCTAGCGGGAGGCGCCAACCCCAGTACTTC.